Following are 28 T cell receptor delta chains from one sample sequenced in a study of γδ T cells in repeated Plasmodium falciparum infection. Flow sorting of PBMC yielded separate Vgamma9/Vdelta2+ and Vdelta2-negative gammadelta T cell populations for bulk repertoire analysis. TCRdb re-called the multiplex PCR reads via CATT. The data contain under 65,000 delta-chain clones, around 1.7% of them singletons. Sequencing was done on a sample of gamma-delta T cells from blood. The receptor source for this set is a pool of human donors (malaria-infected and uninfected, not separated).

This clone was counted a few times. A far bigger clonotype differs at one base, so this is likely a read error. The sample carries other DNA sequences with the same CDR3. The genes are TRDV1 and TRDJ1; TRDD3 aligns across 11 bases. No J gene was available from TCRdb, and it was assigned here by a germline match of the DNA. Germline lookup yields CDR1 TSWWSYY and CDR2 QGS. V was clipped by 3 bases and J by 0 bases; unmatched bases: 21. There are 22 residues in the CDR3. CDR3 DNA sequence: TGTGCTCTTGGGGAGCTAGTGACCTGGGACACGTGGGGGATACGCGACACCGATAAACTCATCTTT. Translated: CALGELVTWDTWGIRDTDKLIF.

To note about this clone: This could be a read error, since a much larger clone is one nucleotide away. The rearrangement links TRDV1 to TRDJ1, with a weak D call TRDD3 (6 bases). TCRdb gives no J gene; it was assigned here by matching the DNA to germline. Looked up from germline, CDR1 is TSWWSYY and CDR2 is QGS. CDR3 length: 20 amino acids. The V end lost 3 bases, the J end lost 0 bases, and 26 bases lay between the germline ends. The CDR3 DNA follows: TGTGCTCTTGGGGAGCCGACTCCCTACGGGTGGGATAAGTACACCGATAAACTCATCTTT. Amino acids: CALGEPTPYGWDKYTDKLIF.

This clone was seen more than once but under ten times. A read error is likely here: a far larger clone is one base away. Other DNA sequences in this sample translate to the same CDR3. The chain employs TRDV3 and TRDJ1; 11 bases line up with TRDD3. The junction had 24 bases not matched to a gene; V was cut back by 3 bases and J by 6 bases. The CDR3 consists of 19 residues. CDR1 and CDR2 from the germline V gene are TVYSNPD and GDNSRS (reference sequence). The CDR3 loop reads CAFQWPPNLLGDSRNKLIF. DNA for the CDR3: TGTGCCTTCCAGTGGCCTCCTAATCTACTGGGGGATAGTAGAAATAAACTCATCTTT.

This clone showed up just a few times. The protein held in TCRdb is that of a much larger clone and does not match this DNA's translation at residue 17, likely because of a read error; the protein shown is translated from the DNA. No J gene call was made, and the V gene is TRDV1; TRDD3 reflects the table's D call only, with no check against the DNA. The CDR3 runs 18 residues. Germline V gene data show CDR1 as TSWWSYY and CDR2 as QGS. CDR3 nucleotide sequence: TGTGCTCTTGGGGAAGAGCTCCTCCTAGGTCCTAACACCGGTAAACTCACCTTT. This translates into CALGEELLLGPNTGKLTF.

There are a few counts of this clone. A far larger clone lies a single base away; this is likely a read error. The sample contains more than one DNA sequence encoding this CDR3. The chain uses TRDV3 and TRDJ1; 7 bases agree with TRDD3. The CDR3 totals 20 residues. Germline CDR1 reads TVYSNPD; CDR2 reads GDNSRS (reference sequence). The CDR3 bases are TGTGCCTTTGACGTCCTCCGTGTACTGGGGACTCGGCCAGCCACCGACAAACTCATCTTT. Translation: CAFDVLRVLGTRPATDKLIF.

This clone was recorded a few times. TCRdb attributes to this sequence the protein of a much larger clone, which differs from the DNA translation at residue 13; a read error is likely, and the protein displayed is translated from the DNA. The chain combines TRDV3 with TRDJ1; 8 bases match TRDD3. TCRdb lists no J gene, so it was determined here by aligning the DNA to germline. The CDR3 is made up of 19 amino acids. V lost 0 bases, J lost 8 bases, and 26 bases stayed unmatched. Germline V gene data show CDR1 as TVYSNPD and CDR2 as GDNSRS (reference sequence). This CDR3 reads CAFRKVHQLGVLARGKLIF. The DNA for the CDR3 is TGTGCCTTTAGGAAGGTCCACCAACTGGGGGTTCTCGCGCGGGGGAAACTCATCTTT.

This clone was recorded many times. TCRdb's protein for this DNA is that of a much larger clone and differs from the translation at residue 14, likely a read error; the protein shown is the DNA translation. The V gene is TRDV1, the J gene TRDJ1, with 8 bases aligning to TRDD3. Per the germline V gene, CDR1 is TSWWSYY and CDR2 is QGS. V lost 2 bases to trimming and J lost 0 bases; unmatched junction nucleotides: 23. CDR3 length: 22 residues. The CDR3 nucleotides are TGTGCTCTTGGGGAAGGTCTCTACCGTACTGGGGGTCACCCCCCCTACACCGATAAACTCATCTTT. Its protein is CALGEGLYRTGGHPPYTDKLIF.

This clone was found a few times. TCRdb has a much larger clone's protein, which differs at residue 5 from the translation of this DNA, likely because of a read error; what is shown is the protein translated from the DNA. The rearrangement links TRAV14/DV4 to TRDJ1; D remains unclear. TCRdb does not report a J gene; here it was assigned by matching the DNA to germline references. The CDR3 is made up of 13 amino acids. In germline, CDR1 is TSDPSYG, CDR2 QGSYDQQN (reference sequence). The V end was cut by 10 bases, the J end by 3 bases, with 15 bases between. The CDR3 DNA reads as TGTGCAACCCTTGTCCGGGTAGCCGATAAACTCATCTTT. Residues: CATLVRVADKLIF.

This clone appeared a few times. TCRdb pairs this DNA with a much larger clone's protein that differs at residue 4, likely a read error; the protein shown was translated from the DNA. The chain joins TRDV3 to TRDJ2, with TRDD3 matching 7 bases. The germline V gene has CDR1 TVYSNPD and CDR2 GDNSRS (reference sequence). The CDR3 loop spans 20 amino acids. J lost 4 bases, V lost 3 bases, and 26 bases had no gene match. CDR3 loop: CALRNIPPARVGETTAQLFF. In DNA form, the CDR3 reads TGTGCCTTAAGGAATATCCCCCCAGCACGGGTGGGGGAAACGACAGCACAACTCTTCTTT.

This clone was observed at least ten times. The protein TCRdb lists belongs to a much larger clone and differs from this DNA's translation at residue 4, which points to a read error; the protein shown is made from the DNA. CDR3 loop: CALRKGSWGKYTDKLIF. CDR3 nucleotide sequence: TGTGCTCTTAGGAAAGGTAGCTGGGGGAAGTACACCGATAAACTCATCTTT. This chain joins TRDV1 and TRDJ1, with 8 positions matching TRDD3. Germline loops: CDR1 TSWWSYY, CDR2 QGS. V lost 8 bases and J lost 0; bases outside the gene matches: 14. The CDR3 has 17 residues.

This clone has a handful of counts. TCRdb's listed protein matches a much larger clone and diverges from this DNA's translation at residue 22, likely through a read error; the protein shown comes from the DNA. No J gene was named, though the V gene is TRDV1; the listed D gene, TRDD3, was not tested against the DNA. The CDR3 is made up of 24 amino acids. Germline-derived CDR1 and CDR2 are TSWWSYY and QGS. The CDR3 loop is CALGARLPTNKLGDTEVRSDKPIF. The CDR3 nucleotides are TGTGCTCTTGGGGCCCGCCTTCCTACCAATAAACTGGGGGATACGGAGGTCAGATCCGATAAACCCATCTTT.

This clone appeared a few times. The TCRdb protein, from a much larger clone, departs from this DNA's translation at residue 4, likely by read error; the protein shown derives from the DNA. Other DNA sequences within the sample encode an identical CDR3. The chain couples TRDV1 to TRDJ1; 8 bases agree with TRDD3. Germline lookup yields CDR1 TSWWSYY and CDR2 QGS. This CDR3 is 19 amino acids long. The DNA of the CDR3 is TGTGCTCTTTGGGAACTAGTGCCTACGGGGGATAAATTAATACGTAAACTCATCTTT. Amino acid sequence: CALWELVPTGDKLIRKLIF.

By share, this clone ranks as medium-sized. Other DNA sequences of this sample code for an identical CDR3. The rearrangement links TRDV1 to TRDJ1, with 12 bases that match TRDD3. Looked up from germline, CDR1 is TSWWSYY and CDR2 is QGS. The V and J ends lost 2 bases and 3 bases, in that order; junction bases with no gene match: 16. CDR3 length equals 20 residues. CDR3 sequence (DNA): TGTGCTCTTGGGGAAAACCCCGGGGCCTGGGGGATACGAGTTTCCGATAAACTCATCTTT. It translates to CALGENPGAWGIRVSDKLIF.

About this clone itself: TCRdb lists the protein of a much larger clone for this DNA, which differs at residue 15, so this is likely a read error; the protein given here is translated from the DNA itself. The V call is TRDV1, the J call TRDJ1, with TRDD3 matching over 8 bases. Germline values: CDR1 TSWWSYY, CDR2 QGS. The length of the CDR3 is 20 residues. The J segment lost 3 bases and the V segment lost 0 bases, leaving 18 bases of the junction unmatched. CDR3 loop: CALGELSRGDTGGGPDKLIF. CDR3 coding DNA: TGTGCTCTTGGGGAACTTTCCCGTGGGGATACAGGGGGGGGCCCCGATAAACTCATCTTT.

This clone was recorded at least ten times. TCRdb assigns this DNA the protein of a much larger clone, which departs from its translation at residue 15; this likely reflects a read error, and the protein shown comes from translating the DNA. The rearrangement joins TRDV1 to TRDJ1, with 8 bases identical to TRDD3. From germline, CDR1 is TSWWSYY and CDR2 QGS. The trim removed 3 bases at V and 7 bases at J, leaving 25 bases unmatched. The CDR3 extends over 20 amino acids. This CDR3 reads CALGDAPRLLLVLGGTKLIF. The DNA for the CDR3 is TGTGCTCTTGGGGACGCCCCGAGACTCCTGCTCGTACTGGGGGGTACTAAACTCATCTTT.

This clone turned up a few times. It is likely a read error: a sequence one base away is far more abundant. Different DNA sequences within this sample yield the same CDR3. The chain has TRDV1 and TRDJ1, with 9 bases identical to TRDD3. TCRdb supplies no J gene; here it was assigned by aligning the nucleotide sequence to germline. The CDR3 loop spans 21 amino acids. The germline V gene encodes CDR1 TSWWSYY and CDR2 QGS. Trimming at V came to 4 bases and at J to 7 bases, leaving 28 bases not matched to a gene. Written as DNA, the CDR3 is TGTGCTCTTGGGGGTTGTTCCTACCCGTCCGTGATACTGGGGGACCGGCTTAAACTCATCTTT. This codes for CALGGCSYPSVILGDRLKLIF.

In its sample, this clone was seen many times. The likely explanation is a read error, given a far larger clone one base away. At the DNA level, this CDR3 is encoded by other sequences in the same sample as well. V usage is TRDV2 and J usage is TRDJ1; 9 bases line up with TRDD3. The junction had 13 bases not matched to a gene; V was cut back by 3 bases and J by 0 bases. This CDR3 is 18 amino acids long. The germline CDR1 and CDR2 sequences are GEAIGNYY and EKD. CDR3: CACDHSSLGDPYTDKLIF. CDR3 sequence (DNA): TGTGCCTGTGACCATTCTTCGCTGGGGGATCCGTACACCGATAAACTCATCTTT.

This clone was seen only a few times. The likely explanation is a read error, given a far larger clone one base away. The sample carries other DNA sequences with the same CDR3. V gene TRDV1 combines with J gene TRDJ1; 13 bases are shared with TRDD3. V dropped 2 bases and J dropped 0; count of bases not matched to a gene: 39. The germline V gene encodes CDR1 TSWWSYY and CDR2 QGS. The CDR3 spans 29 residues. As DNA, the CDR3 is TGTGCTCTTGGGGAAGGGTTTATTCAGTTCCCTCCACTGGGGGATACGATCTTTCGGCTTCCACCGTACACCGATAAACTCATCTTT. Protein product: CALGEGFIQFPPLGDTIFRLPPYTDKLIF.

Concerning this clone: This DNA translates differently at residue 3 from the TCRdb protein, which is that of a much larger clone; a read error is likely, and the protein shown is the DNA's own translation. The rearrangement uses TRDV1 and TRDJ1; possible D gene TRDD3, 6 bases. The CDR3 extends over 19 amino acids. Looked up from germline, CDR1 is TSWWSYY and CDR2 is QGS. The CDR3 nucleotides read TGTGCTCCTGGGGAACTAAAGGTGACTACTGTTCGGTACACCGATAAACTCATCTTT. It codes for CAPGELKVTTVRYTDKLIF.

This clone was counted a few times. One base separates it from a far larger clone, so it is likely a read error. Additional DNA sequences in this sample encode the identical CDR3. The chain uses TRDV1 and TRDJ1, with a tentative D call TRDD3 (5 bases). The J gene comes from matching the DNA to germline here; TCRdb lacks it. The germline gives CDR1 TSWWSYY, CDR2 QGS. Trimming left V 1 base short and J 0 bases short, with 21 bases between. The CDR3 spans 19 residues. CDR3: CALGEPKHLGDGNTDKLIF. In DNA form, the CDR3 reads TGTGCTCTTGGGGAACCTAAACACCTGGGCGATGGGAACACCGATAAACTCATCTTT.

This clone was counted between two and nine times. TCRdb's protein, taken from a much larger clone, differs from this DNA's translation at residue 8, likely owing to a read error; the protein displayed comes from the DNA. The chain couples TRDV1 to TRDJ1, with 9 bases aligning to TRDD3. The J gene is not listed in TCRdb, so it was assigned here from a DNA match to germline. The CDR3 has 25 amino acids. Germline V gene data show CDR1 as TSWWSYY and CDR2 as QGS. V lost 0 bases, J lost 0 bases, and 29 bases stayed unmatched. CDR3 DNA: TGTGCTCTTGGGGAACTGTCCCGGAAGTCCTGTTGTACTGGGGGACTGAATCCCTACACCGATAAACTCATCTTT. It yields the protein CALGELSRKSCCTGGLNPYTDKLIF.

The table lists this clone with many counts. The TCRdb protein, from a much larger clone, departs from this DNA's translation at residue 6, likely by read error; the protein shown derives from the DNA. The rearrangement links TRDV2 to TRDJ1; D is undetermined. Germline V gives CDR1 GEAIGNYY, CDR2 EKD. This CDR3 comprises 13 residues. V was trimmed by 2 bases and J by 4 bases, leaving 10 bases between them. The CDR3 DNA sequence: TGTGCCTGTGACAGTATAGGAGTCGATAAACTCATCTTT. Its translation is CACDSIGVDKLIF.

On this clone: This likely came from a read error, as a far larger clone is one base away. Because the CDR3's place on the DNA is in doubt, the DNA is left out and the CDR3 is given as listed by TCRdb. The J gene was not called, though the V gene is TRDV1; TRDD3 is the table's D call and was not checked against the DNA. The CDR3 is 21 residues long, counting both termini. Germline-derived CDR1 and CDR2 are TSWWSYY and QGS. CDR3 residues: CALGELPSYLWGYRWSDKLIF.

Comments on this clone: A far larger clone lies a single base away; this is likely a read error. This sample includes further DNA sequences coding for the same CDR3. This chain links TRDV1 with TRDJ1; D gene unclear. Germline assignment: CDR1 TSWWSYY and CDR2 QGS. CDR3 length: 12 residues. CDR3 coding DNA: TGTGCTCTTGGGGACCTCACCGATAAACTCATCTTC. Its protein product is CALGDLTDKLIF.

This clone showed up just a few times. TCRdb shows a much larger clone's protein in place of this DNA's translation, and the two differ at residue 9, likely through a read error; the protein shown is translated from the DNA. This chain connects TRDV1 to TRDJ1; the D gene is possibly TRDD3 (6 bases). This CDR3 spans 12 amino acids. The germline gives CDR1 TSWWSYY, CDR2 QGS. CDR3 in DNA: TGTGCTCTTGGGATGGGGGCCGATAACCTCATCTTT. Translated: CALGMGADNLIF.

This clone showed up just a few times. The protein in TCRdb stems from a much larger clone and differs at residue 3 from this DNA's translation, likely a read error; here the protein is translated from the DNA. The chain combines TRDV3 with TRDJ3; 9 positions agree with TRDD3. Germline CDR1 is TVYSNPD and CDR2 is GDNSRS (reference sequence). This CDR3 contains 21 residues. Trimming cost V 5 bases and J 0 bases; bases outside gene matches: 20. CDR3 DNA: TGTGCCCCACTACCACCTGTGACTGGGGGAGGGAGCTCCTGGGACACCCGACAGATGTTTTTC. This encodes CAPLPPVTGGGSSWDTRQMFF.

This clone was observed a handful of times. TCRdb's listed protein matches a much larger clone and diverges from this DNA's translation at residue 7, likely through a read error; the protein shown comes from the DNA. V is TRDV1 and J is TRDJ1; 9 bases fit TRDD3. The CDR3 contains 21 residues. Per the germline V gene, CDR1 is TSWWSYY and CDR2 is QGS. V lost 5 bases and J lost 7; bases outside the gene matches: 29. The CDR3 loop is CALGNGLPILLGDLGAGKLIF. CDR3 sequence (DNA): TGTGCTCTTGGGAATGGCCTCCCTATCCTTCTGGGGGATCTGGGGGCCGGTAAACTCATCTTT.

Many counts were recorded for this clone. The mismatch at residue 10 between this DNA's translation and the TCRdb protein of a much larger clone likely reflects a read error; the protein shown is translated from the DNA. The chain has TRDV1 and TRDJ1; TRDD3 agrees at 10 bases. In germline, CDR1 is TSWWSYY, CDR2 QGS. This CDR3 spans 20 amino acids. V trimming: 0 bases; J trimming: 3 bases; junction bases outside the gene matches: 16. CDR3 loop: CALGELVFWDYWGIPDKLIF. CDR3 bases: TGTGCTCTTGGGGAACTAGTCTTCTGGGACTACTGGGGGATCCCCGATAAACTCATCTTT.